The 9 T cell receptor beta chains reported below all come from one sample, sequenced in a study of beta chain features in type 1 diabetes. Every bit of the isolated RNA underwent reverse transcription, so sequencing read expressed TCRB transcripts. Using immunoSEQ multiplex PCR, the repertoire was profiled, and TCRdb retains in-frame clones only, with some absent. Of fewer than 350,000 clones listed, 8% were seen once; the top ten hold approximately 1%. Source material: central memory CD4+ T cells from blood. These receptors originate from a young woman in good health.

Ten or more counts support this clone. The sample has other DNA sequences that encode this CDR3 too. The CDR3, as DNA: TGTGCCAGCAGCTTAGGGACAGGGGGAAAGACTGAAGCTTTCTTT. Its protein product is CASSLGTGGKTEAFF. The gene calls are TRBV5-4 and TRBJ1-1, with 11 bases fitting TRBD1. V gave up 2 bases and J gave up 5 bases; unmatched junction bases: 5. The CDR3 covers 15 residues. Per germline, CDR1 SGHNT and CDR2 YYREEE (reference sequence).

The CDR3 spells CAISDRGYEQYV. The CDR3 DNA sequence: TGTGCCATCAGTGACAGGGGGTACGAGCAGTACGTC. The rearrangement joins TRBV10-3 to TRBJ2-7; 7 nucleotides align to TRBD1. CDR3 length: 12 residues. V shed 3 bases and J 4 bases; nucleotides not matched to a gene: 0. Germline V CDR1 and CDR2: ENHRY, SYGVKD.

The chain couples TRBV6-1 to TRBJ2-1; unclear D gene. V lost 6 bases and J lost 5, with 8 bases in between. Per germline, CDR1 MNHNS and CDR2 SASEGT. The CDR3 spans 12 residues. This CDR3 reads CASSPFHNEQFF. The CDR3 DNA sequence: TGTGCCAGCAGCCCTTTCCACAATGAGCAGTTCTTC.

This clone occurred a few times. V is TRBV29-1 and J is TRBJ1-1; D call uncertain. The germline V gene encodes CDR1 SQVTM and CDR2 ANQGSEA. The CDR3 is made up of 13 amino acids. V was clipped by 4 bases and J by 1 base, with 10 bases between them. The CDR3 here is CSVGWGTNTEAFF. CDR3 DNA sequence: TGCAGCGTTGGCTGGGGAACGAACACTGAAGCTTTCTTT.

This clone has just a few counts. This chain joins TRBV4-2 and TRBJ2-1, with a tentative D call TRBD1 (6 bases). CDR3 length: 14 residues. Germline CDR1 LGHNA, CDR2 YNFKEQ. With 0 bases removed from V and 10 bases from J, the gap between germline ends came to 13 bases. CDR3: CASSQDQQGEEQFF. In DNA form, the CDR3 reads TGTGCCAGCAGCCAAGACCAACAGGGTGAGGAGCAGTTCTTC.

This clone turned up a few times. CDR3 protein: CASSRDSGTGYYEQYF. The DNA of the CDR3 is TGCGCCAGCAGCCGAGACTCCGGGACAGGCTACTACGAGCAGTACTTC. The V call is TRBV4-1, the J call TRBJ2-7; 8 bases match TRBD1. V was clipped by 4 bases and J by 3 bases; unmatched bases: 11. The germline V gene has CDR1 MGHRA and CDR2 YSYEKL. The CDR3 has 16 amino acids.

This clone appeared a few times. The chain links TRBV9 to TRBJ2-5; D call uncertain. There are 13 residues in the CDR3. Trimming cost V 4 bases and J 4 bases, with 11 bases left between them. From germline, CDR1 is SGDLS and CDR2 YYNGEE. The CDR3: CASSPRPGETQYF. The CDR3 DNA follows: TGTGCCAGCAGCCCTCGACCCGGAGAGACCCAGTACTTC. Variable domain in full (rest from reference TRBV9 and TRBJ2-5): DSGVTQTPKHLITATGQRVTLRCSPRSGDLSVYWYQQSLDQGLQFLIQYYNGEERAKGNILERFSAQQFPDLHSELNLSSLELGDSALYFCASSPRPGETQYFGPGTRLLVL.

This clone was counted between two and nine times. J is TRBJ2-3 and V is TRBV7-2, with D perhaps assigned TRBD1 or TRBD2 (6 bases each). This CDR3 spans 18 amino acids. V dropped 5 bases and J dropped 4 bases, with 25 bases sitting between them. CDR1 and CDR2 (germline): SGHTA, FQGNSA. The CDR3 loop reads CASSSRRGGGAGADTQYF. The CDR3, as DNA: TGTGCCAGCAGCAGTCGGCGGGGTGGGGGCGCAGGGGCAGATACGCAGTATTTT.

The V and J genes are TRBV7-2 and TRBJ1-5; D is undetermined. The V and J ends lost 5 bases and 6 bases respectively, with 14 bases between them. Germline assignment: CDR1 SGHTA and CDR2 FQGNSA. This CDR3 region has 14 residues. CDR3 bases: TGTGCCAGCAGCCAAGGACGGGGAGGTCAGCCCCAGCATTTT. This gives the protein CASSQGRGGQPQHF.